The 32 T cell receptor beta chains reported below all come from one sample, sequenced in a study of T cell repertoires in cytomegalovirus infection. No antigen has been assigned to these receptors. TCRdb re-derived calls from the reads in MiXCR, one entry per CDR3 protein. Here the sample spans approximately 470,000 distinct CDR3 sequences, about 44% being singletons. The specimen comprised cultured PBMCs, sampled from culture after CMV antigen stimulation. These receptors were obtained from a human donor in good health (CMV status not recorded). Some clones in this sample may be carry-over from other donors' samples.

In DNA form, the CDR3 reads TGTGCCAGCAGCAAACAGACAGGGGGCGAATATGGCTACACCTTC. This gives the protein CASSKQTGGEYGYTF. The chain recombines TRBV7-2 with TRBJ1-2, with 10 bases fitting TRBD1. CDR3 length equals 15 residues. Germline-derived CDR1 and CDR2 are SGHTA and FQGNSA. The V segment lost 5 bases and the J segment 5 bases; nucleotides outside the gene matches: 8.

CDR3 DNA sequence: TGTGCCAGCAAAGAAGGGACAGACTACAATGAGCAGTTCTTC. Encoded protein: CASKEGTDYNEQFF. The V gene is TRBV2, the J gene TRBJ2-1; 7 bases fit TRBD1. Trimming at V came to 7 bases and at J to 3 bases, leaving 6 bases not matched to a gene. The CDR3 covers 14 residues. Germline CDR1 SNHLY, CDR2 FYNNEI.

V usage is TRBV6-6 and J usage is TRBJ1-5; 7 positions match TRBD1. V was clipped by 4 bases and J by 0 bases; unmatched bases: 0. CDR3 length: 14 amino acids. Germline lookup yields CDR1 MNHNY and CDR2 SVGAGI (reference sequence). CDR3 coding DNA: TGTGCCAGCAGTTGGACAGGTAGCAATCAGCCCCAGCATTTT. Amino acids: CASSWTGSNQPQHF.

The chain employs TRBV6-6 and TRBJ1-3; 8 nucleotides match TRBD1. The CDR3 is 16 amino acids. V trimming: 5 bases; J trimming: 0 bases; junction bases outside the gene matches: 6. CDR1 is MNHNY and CDR2 is SVGAGI in the germline V gene (reference sequence). The CDR3 DNA follows: TGTGCCAGCAGTCGGAACACAGGGGGCTCTGGAAACACCATATATTTT. Residues: CASSRNTGGSGNTIYF.

This chain links TRBV6-1 with TRBJ2-7, with 7 bases identical to TRBD2. J lost 2 bases, V lost 5 bases, and 6 bases had no gene match. This CDR3 is 14 amino acids long. Germline V gene lookup returns CDR1 MNHNS and CDR2 SASEGT. The CDR3 DNA sequence: TGTGCCAGCAGTACTCCACGGGGGGCCTACGAGCAGTACTTC. This codes for CASSTPRGAYEQYF.

The chain recombines TRBV18 with TRBJ2-3; no reliable D call. Germline-derived CDR1 and CDR2 are KGHSH and LQKENI. The CDR3 length is 15 residues. The ends were cut back, 2 bases at V and 5 bases at J, with 14 bases in the middle. CDR3 loop: CASSPIGTLGDTQYF. CDR3 coding DNA: TGTGCCAGCTCACCAATCGGCACCCTAGGAGATACGCAGTATTTT.

This rearrangement joins TRBV7-2 to TRBJ2-3, with D perhaps TRBD2 (5 bases). V dropped 4 bases and J dropped 8 bases, with 13 bases sitting between them. Germline-derived CDR1 and CDR2 are SGHTA and FQGNSA. The CDR3 contains 13 residues. The chain's CDR3 is CASSSNSGGTQYF. CDR3 sequence (DNA): TGTGCCAGCAGCTCAAACAGCGGCGGTACGCAGTATTTT.

The CDR3 reads CASSSRLAETSYNEQFF. The CDR3 DNA reads TGTGCCAGCAGTTCCAGACTAGCGGAGACCTCCTACAATGAGCAGTTCTTC. The gene calls are TRBV28 and TRBJ2-1; 9 nucleotides match TRBD2. The CDR3 sequence is 17 residues long. Germline lookup yields CDR1 MDHEN and CDR2 SYDVKM. Trimming cost V 4 bases and J 0 bases; bases outside gene matches: 7.

This clonotype was seen at least ten times. This sequence joins TRBV27 and TRBJ2-3, with 7 bases that match TRBD1. Germline V gene lookup returns CDR1 MNHEY and CDR2 SMNVEV (reference sequence). V lost 5 bases to trimming and J lost 4 bases; unmatched junction nucleotides: 9. The CDR3 covers 15 residues. The CDR3 sequence: CASSQTGTFADTQYF. In DNA, the CDR3 is TGTGCCAGCAGTCAGACAGGGACCTTTGCAGATACGCAGTATTTT.

V is TRBV12-5 and J is TRBJ1-1, with D uncertain. CDR1 is LGHNT, CDR2 FRNRAP, per germline. The V end lost 0 bases, the J end lost 5 bases, and 10 bases lay between the germline ends. The CDR3 covers 14 residues. CDR3 region: CASGLVRVETEAFF. The CDR3 coding sequence is TGTGCTAGTGGTTTGGTTAGGGTCGAGACTGAAGCTTTCTTT.

CDR3 amino acids: CASSYRPGGNQPQHF. The DNA of the CDR3 is TGTGCCAGCAGTTACCGTCCCGGGGGAAATCAGCCCCAGCATTTT. The chain recombines TRBV6-1 with TRBJ1-5; a possible D gene is TRBD1 (5 bases). The germline gives CDR1 MNHNS, CDR2 SASEGT. This CDR3 has 15 amino acids. Trimming left V 5 bases short and J 4 bases short, with 15 bases between.

As to this clonotype: It is unclear where the CDR3 begins or ends on the DNA, so no DNA is shown, and the CDR3 is as TCRdb lists it. The V call is TRBV7-2, the J call TRBJ2-6. The germline CDR1 and CDR2 sequences are SGHTA and FQGNSA. From its first to its last residue, the CDR3 has 15 amino acids. The CDR3 spells CASSTLGTGANVLTF.

The chain joins TRBV7-2 to TRBJ2-3; tentatively, D is TRBD2 (6 bases). The CDR3 runs to 14 residues. With 7 bases removed from V and 2 bases from J, the gap between germline ends came to 13 bases. CDR1 and CDR2 from the germline V gene are SGHTA and FQGNSA. The CDR3 here is CASTPGLHTDTQYF. CDR3 nucleotide sequence: TGTGCCAGCACCCCGGGACTGCACACAGATACGCAGTATTTT.

This chain uses TRBV7-8 with TRBJ2-1, with a tentative D call TRBD1 (5 bases). The V end lost 1 base, the J end lost 9 bases, and 16 bases lay between the germline ends. This CDR3 contains 15 residues. Germline V CDR1 and CDR2: SGHVS, FQNEAQ. As DNA, the CDR3 is TGTGCCAGCAGCTTAGTGACATCAGGGTGGGGTGAGCAGTTCTTC. Its protein is CASSLVTSGWGEQFF.

J is TRBJ1-3 and V is TRBV27; D remains unclear. Trimming pared 6 bases from V and 2 bases from J, leaving 17 bases between. The CDR3 runs 16 residues. Germline values: CDR1 MNHEY, CDR2 SMNVEV (reference sequence). The CDR3: CASSSGLFQPGNTIYF. CDR3 coding DNA: TGTGCCAGCAGCTCCGGACTTTTCCAACCTGGAAACACCATATATTTT.

Remarks on this clonotype: Sequence at one end of the junction differs from germline and may be a read error. The rearrangement uses TRBV4-1 and TRBJ2-4, with D perhaps being TRBD1 or TRBD2 (5 bases each). The CDR3 totals 17 residues. CDR1 MGHRA and CDR2 YSYEKL come from the germline V gene. The CDR3 is CASSRSEDLSRENIQYF. Here the CDR3 DNA reads TGTGCCAGCAGCCGCTCGGAGGACCTTAGCAGGGAAAACATTCAGTACTTC.

This rearrangement joins TRBV10-2 to TRBJ1-5; TRBD1 agrees at 7 bases. With V trimmed by 6 bases and J by 6 bases, 2 bases remained unmatched. CDR3 length equals 12 residues. In germline, CDR1 is WSHSY, CDR2 SAAADI. The CDR3 coding sequence is TGCGCCAGCAGACAGGGGCCTCAGCCCCAGCATTTT. Translating it yields CASRQGPQPQHF.

The J gene is TRBJ2-1, the V gene TRBV29-1, with 7 nucleotides matching TRBD2. The CDR3 covers 14 residues. V lost 7 bases to trimming and J lost 6 bases; unmatched junction nucleotides: 12. Germline V gives CDR1 SQVTM, CDR2 ANQGSEA. CDR3 region: CSGGRQGGPNEQFF. CDR3 DNA sequence: TGCAGCGGAGGTCGGCAGGGAGGGCCCAATGAGCAGTTCTTC.

The rearrangement uses TRBV19 and TRBJ2-3; weak D call: TRBD2 (5 bases). Germline V gene lookup returns CDR1 LNHDA and CDR2 SQIVND (reference sequence). V was shortened by 6 bases and J by 1 base, with 11 bases between the two germline ends. CDR3 length: 14 residues. The CDR3 region has the DNA TGTGCCAGTAGCATACAGAGGGGCACAGATACGCAGTATTTT. Protein: CASSIQRGTDTQYF. The full variable domain, with the rest looked up from reference TRBV19 and TRBJ2-3, is DGGITQSPKYLFRKEGQNVTLSCEQNLNHDAMYWYRQDPGQGLRLIYYSQIVNDFQKGDIAEGYSVSREKKESFPLTVTSAQKNPTAFYLCASSIQRGTDTQYFGPGTRLTVL.

In its sample, this clonotype was seen a few times. The chain uses TRBV6-1 and TRBJ2-1; D is perhaps TRBD1 or TRBD2 (5 bases each). Between the trimmed V and J ends, which lost 1 base and 13 bases, there was a span of 20 bases. Germline V CDR1 and CDR2: MNHNS, SASEGT. The CDR3 sequence is 15 residues long. The CDR3 nucleotides read TGTGCCAGCAGTGAAGGGCCTGGGGGAGTCTCCCGACAGTTCTTC. Its protein product is CASSEGPGGVSRQFF.

The V and J genes are TRBV5-5 and TRBJ2-1, with no clear D. V lost 1 base, J lost 8 bases, and 7 bases lay in between. Germline loops: CDR1 SGHKS, CDR2 YYEKEE (reference sequence). The CDR3 is made up of 12 amino acids. CDR3 sequence: CASSLWQDEQFF. CDR3 DNA: TGTGCCAGCAGCTTGTGGCAGGATGAGCAGTTCTTC.

The V and J genes are TRBV7-6 and TRBJ2-1; D is unclear. The CDR3 has 12 residues. Germline loops: CDR1 SGHVS, CDR2 FNYEAQ. Trimming pared 5 bases from V and 13 bases from J, leaving 15 bases between. The CDR3 protein is CASSVSLAEQFF. CDR3 bases: TGTGCCAGCAGCGTAAGCTTGGCGGAACAGTTCTTC.

The chain has TRBV6-6 and TRBJ1-2; 9 nucleotides match TRBD1. The CDR3 extends over 15 amino acids. CDR1 is MNHNY, CDR2 SVGAGI, per germline (reference sequence). V lost 6 bases and J lost 4; bases outside the gene matches: 9. This chain's CDR3 is CASSRRTGALYGYTF. The CDR3 nucleotides are TGTGCCAGCAGCCGCCGGACAGGGGCTCTCTATGGCTACACCTTC.

The chain is built from TRBV12-3 or TRBV12-4 and TRBJ1-1, with D possibly TRBD1 on 5 matching bases. The CDR3 totals 14 residues. Trimming removed 4 bases at V and 4 bases at J, with 13 bases between. The CDR3 loop is CASSWTLGGTEAFF. DNA for the CDR3: TGTGCCAGCAGTTGGACCTTGGGGGGCACTGAAGCTTTCTTT.

This clonotype appeared once. The chain is built from TRBV4-1 and TRBJ2-5; the D gene is possibly TRBD1 (5 bases). This CDR3 contains 15 residues. The germline V gene has CDR1 MGHRA and CDR2 YSYEKL. V was pared by 3 bases and J by 4 bases, with 15 bases between. CDR3 sequence reads: CASSQGTVGRETQYF. In nucleotides, the CDR3 is TGCGCCAGCAGCCAGGGCACGGTGGGGCGAGAGACCCAGTACTTC.

The chain recombines TRBV7-9 with TRBJ2-5; D possibly corresponds to TRBD1 (5 bases). The germline V and J ends were trimmed by 3 bases and 4 bases, with 15 bases remaining between them. This CDR3 spans 15 amino acids. CDR1 and CDR2 (germline): SEHNR, FQNEAQ (reference sequence). DNA for the CDR3: TGTGCCAGCAGCTTCAGCAGGGCGTTGTTAGAGACCCAGTACTTC. Translation gives CASSFSRALLETQYF. The whole variable domain, filled in from reference TRBV7-9 and TRBJ2-5, reads DTGVSQNPRHKITKRGQNVTFRCDPISEHNRLYWYRQTLGQGPEFLTYFQNEAQLEKSRLLSDRFSAERPKGSFSTLEIQRTEQGDSAMYLCASSFSRALLETQYFGPGTRLLVL.

This sequence joins TRBV12-3 or TRBV12-4 and TRBJ2-4; 7 bases agree with TRBD1. CDR3 size: 15 residues. CDR3 in DNA: TGTGCAGCACCAAAGACAGGGAGAGCCAAAAACATTCAGTACTTC. Residues: CAAPKTGRAKNIQYF.

A few counts support this clonotype. The genes are TRBV6-2 or TRBV6-3 and TRBJ2-7, with TRBD2 identical over 9 bases. The germline gives CDR1 MNHEY, CDR2 SVGEGT. This CDR3 region has 18 residues. V shed 0 bases and J 8 bases; nucleotides not matched to a gene: 17. CDR3 sequence reads: CASSYSSGTSSRATKQYF. CDR3 nucleotide sequence: TGTGCCAGCAGTTACTCGAGTGGGACTAGCAGTCGTGCCACGAAGCAGTACTTC.

The chain recombines TRBV4-1 with TRBJ2-3; D is unresolved. Germline V gene sequence: CDR1 MGHRA, CDR2 YSYEKL. The V gene lost 3 bases and the J gene lost 9 bases, with 10 bases spanning the gap. The CDR3 is made up of 12 amino acids. Written as DNA, the CDR3 is TGCGCCAGCAGCCATCTCCGGTCGACGCAGTATTTT. This sequence encodes CASSHLRSTQYF.

This clonotype has just one count. The rearrangement links TRBV7-2 to TRBJ1-1, with D unclear. V was clipped by 5 bases and J by 0 bases, with 10 bases between them. Germline CDR1 is SGHTA and CDR2 is FQGNSA. The CDR3 has 14 amino acids. In nucleotides, the CDR3 is TGTGCCAGCAGCCCCACATGGATGAACACTGAAGCTTTCTTT. It translates to CASSPTWMNTEAFF.

J is TRBJ2-5 and V is TRBV7-2, with D perhaps being TRBD1 or TRBD2 (6 bases each). Trimming removed 3 bases at V and 5 bases at J, with 16 bases between. Germline-derived CDR1 and CDR2 are SGHTA and FQGNSA. The CDR3 sequence is 15 residues long. The CDR3 nucleotides read TGTGCCAGCAGCTTCACGTGGGGGGCGCGGGAGACCCAGTACTTC. Translated: CASSFTWGARETQYF.

This clonotype has just a few counts. The chain combines TRBV7-2 with TRBJ2-3; D gene uncertain. Deletions cut 5 bases from V and 2 bases from J, with 11 bases between. The CDR3 has 14 residues. CDR1 is SGHTA and CDR2 is FQGNSA in the germline V gene. The DNA for the CDR3 is TGTGCCAGCAGCCCTAGGACCCTCACAGATACGCAGTATTTT. It codes for CASSPRTLTDTQYF.